These T cell receptor beta chains were read from a single sample in a study of blood T cell repertoires in COVID-19. Assay: immunoSEQ multiplex PCR; the TCRdb copy retains only in-frame clones and omits some. The sample yields 50,000 to 65,000 clones, more than 75% seen once. The sequenced material came from peripheral blood. These receptors all come from a man between 50 and 59 years old with active COVID-19. Both conserved end residues are part of each CDR3. The D gene is left open where the match is weak. For some rows the clone size is stated as once, few or many, or as a class when expanded; others skip it.

abundance: .
j_gene: TRBJ1-2
v_gene: TRBV4-1
d_gene: .
CDR3aa: CASSQISDSRYGYTF
CDR3nt: TGCGCCAGCAGCCAAATCTCTGACAGTCGATATGGCTACACCTTC

abundance: .
j_gene: TRBJ1-2
v_gene: TRBV6-5
d_gene: .
CDR3aa: CTSSYQRSWTVYGYTF
CDR3nt: TGTACCAGCAGTTATCAACGCTCGTGGACAGTCTATGGCTACACCTTC

abundance: .
j_gene: TRBJ2-7
v_gene: TRBV27
d_gene: .
CDR3aa: CASSLSGSYEQYF
CDR3nt: TGTGCCAGCAGTTTGTCAGGGTCCTACGAGCAGTACTTC

abundance: .
j_gene: TRBJ2-3
v_gene: TRBV3-1/TRBV3-2
d_gene: TRBD1
CDR3aa: CASTDRGTDTQYF
CDR3nt: TGTGCCAGCACGGACAGGGGCACAGATACGCAGTATTTT

abundance: few
j_gene: TRBJ1-1
v_gene: TRBV6-5
d_gene: .
CDR3aa: CASSYREGRPNTEAFF
CDR3nt: TGTGCCAGCAGTTATAGGGAGGGGCGGCCGAACACTGAAGCTTTCTTT

abundance: few
j_gene: TRBJ1-1
v_gene: TRBV7-3
d_gene: .
CDR3aa: CASSLSRVNTEAFF
CDR3nt: TGTGCCAGCAGCTTAAGTCGAGTGAACACTGAAGCTTTCTTT

abundance: .
j_gene: TRBJ2-7
v_gene: TRBV15
d_gene: TRBD2
CDR3aa: CATSRDPTSGVYEQYF
CDR3nt: TGTGCCACCAGCAGAGATCCGACTAGCGGGGTCTACGAGCAGTACTTC

abundance: .
j_gene: TRBJ2-3
v_gene: TRBV5-5
d_gene: TRBD2
CDR3aa: CASSVRLAGGPDTQYF
CDR3nt: TGTGCCAGCAGCGTAAGACTAGCGGGGGGCCCAGATACGCAGTATTTT

abundance: .
j_gene: TRBJ2-7
v_gene: TRBV3-1/TRBV3-2
d_gene: .
CDR3aa: CASRSGLRASPEQYF
CDR3nt: TGTGCCAGCAGGTCGGGACTCAGGGCTTCCCCCGAGCAGTACTTC

abundance: .
j_gene: TRBJ2-7
v_gene: TRBV6-5
d_gene: TRBD1
CDR3aa: CASSPAGDRAYEQYF
CDR3nt: TGTGCCAGCAGCCCCGCCGGCGACAGGGCCTACGAGCAGTACTTC

abundance: once
j_gene: TRBJ2-5
v_gene: TRBV6-1
d_gene: .
CDR3aa: CASSDQTQETQYF
CDR3nt: TGTGCCAGCAGTGATCAAACCCAGGAGACCCAGTACTTC

abundance: .
j_gene: TRBJ1-6
v_gene: TRBV18
d_gene: TRBD1
CDR3aa: CASSPPGQRNSPLHF
CDR3nt: TGTGCCAGCTCACCCCCGGGACAGAGGAATTCACCCCTCCACTTT

abundance: .
j_gene: TRBJ2-5
v_gene: TRBV7-6
d_gene: .
CDR3aa: CASSPTRGETQYF
CDR3nt: TGTGCCAGCAGCCCCACCCGGGGGGAGACCCAGTACTTC

abundance: .
j_gene: TRBJ2-3
v_gene: TRBV4-1
d_gene: TRBD1
CDR3aa: CASSQAWGGQGSTDTQYF
CDR3nt: TGCGCCAGCAGCCAAGCATGGGGGGGACAGGGAAGCACAGATACGCAGTATTTT

abundance: .
j_gene: TRBJ1-3
v_gene: TRBV5-1
d_gene: .
CDR3aa: CASSPGDASGNTIYF
CDR3nt: TGCGCCAGCAGCCCCGGAGATGCCTCTGGAAACACCATATATTTT

abundance: .
j_gene: TRBJ2-1
v_gene: TRBV14
d_gene: .
CDR3aa: CASKPRTAAPGYNEQFF
CDR3nt: TGTGCCAGCAAACCCCGAACAGCGGCCCCCGGGTACAATGAGCAGTTCTTC

abundance: once
j_gene: TRBJ1-5
v_gene: TRBV6-5
d_gene: .
CDR3aa: CASSYTVNQPQHF
CDR3nt: TGTGCCAGCAGTTACACAGTCAATCAGCCCCAGCATTTT

abundance: .
j_gene: TRBJ2-6
v_gene: TRBV3-1/TRBV3-2
d_gene: TRBD1
CDR3aa: CASGQGSGANVLTF
CDR3nt: TGTGCCAGCGGACAGGGGTCTGGGGCCAACGTCCTGACTTTC

abundance: .
j_gene: TRBJ1-3
v_gene: TRBV27
d_gene: .
CDR3aa: CASSFRATGNTIYF
CDR3nt: TGTGCCAGCAGTTTCAGGGCGACTGGAAACACCATATATTTT

abundance: .
j_gene: TRBJ1-5
v_gene: TRBV19
d_gene: TRBD1
CDR3aa: CASSIRTGDQPQHF
CDR3nt: TGTGCCAGTAGTATAAGGACAGGGGACCAGCCCCAGCATTTT

abundance: .
j_gene: TRBJ1-4
v_gene: TRBV3-1/TRBV3-2
d_gene: .
CDR3aa: CASSQWMGGVHEKLFF
CDR3nt: TGTGCCAGCAGCCAGTGGATGGGGGGTGTTCATGAAAAACTGTTTTTT

abundance: .
j_gene: TRBJ1-1
v_gene: TRBV15
d_gene: TRBD1
CDR3aa: CATSRVRGQTEAFF
CDR3nt: TGTGCCACCAGCAGGGTCAGGGGGCAAACTGAAGCTTTCTTT